Presented here are 6 T cell receptor beta chains from one specimen sequenced in a study of post-analysis software for immune sequencing data. Findings and caveats of the study: Roughly 5 TRBV segments, including TRBV5-6, TRBV5-1 and TRBV20-1, were more frequent in patients than controls.

For these receptors, no antigen is known. Sequencing libraries made from TCR beta cDNA carried unique molecular identifiers. TCRdb itself ran the PCR reads through MiXCR, one entry per CDR3 protein. The table lists hundreds of thousands of distinct CDR3 sequences, roughly 46% of them singletons. Input material: blood. The receptor source for this set is a girl aged 10 to 17 with multiple sclerosis.

Of note for this clonotype: A much more abundant neighbour one base away suggests this may be a read error. The V call is TRBV6-4, the J call TRBJ2-7; 13 positions match TRBD2. The length of the CDR3 is 15 residues. Germline loops: CDR1 MRHNA, CDR2 SNTAGT. The trim removed 5 bases at V and 6 bases at J, leaving 7 bases unmatched. CDR3 protein: CASSRTSGSPSEQYF. CDR3 bases: TGTGCCAGCAGTCGGACTAGCGGGAGTCCGTCCGAGCAGTACTTC.

The chain combines TRBV7-3 with TRBJ2-1, with 8 bases identical to TRBD2. Germline lookup yields CDR1 SGHTA and CDR2 FQGTGA. V lost 2 bases to trimming and J lost 3 bases; unmatched junction nucleotides: 12. The CDR3 is made up of 18 amino acids. Written as DNA, the CDR3 is TGTGCCAGCAGCTTACGTTTTCGCGGGAGGTCCCGCTACAATGAGCAGTTCTTC. This translates into CASSLRFRGRSRYNEQFF.

This chain's CDR3 is CAISEAGEGDTQYF. The CDR3 nucleotides read TGTGCCATCAGTGAGGCGGGAGAGGGAGATACGCAGTATTTT. V usage is TRBV10-3 and J usage is TRBJ2-3; TRBD2 agrees at 7 bases. Germline-derived CDR1 and CDR2 are ENHRY and SYGVKD. J was trimmed by 5 bases and V by 2 bases; bases with no gene match: 4. This CDR3 contains 14 residues.

The chain joins TRBV7-9 to TRBJ1-5; no definite D call. The CDR3 contains 13 residues. Trimming removed 0 bases at V and 9 bases at J, with 9 bases between. Looked up from germline, CDR1 is SEHNR and CDR2 is FQNEAQ (reference sequence). For the CDR3, the DNA is TGTGCCAGCAGCTTAGCACAGCATCGGCCCCAGCATTTT. Translation gives CASSLAQHRPQHF.

V gene TRBV12-3 or TRBV12-4 combines with J gene TRBJ1-5; TRBD1 might be the D (6 bases). The CDR3 has 13 amino acids. The V end lost 4 bases, the J end lost 7 bases, and 11 bases lay between the germline ends. For the CDR3, the DNA is TGTGCCAGCAGTTACAGGGTGGGCCAGCCCCAGCATTTT. This codes for CASSYRVGQPQHF.

The table lists this clonotype with a few counts. The rearrangement uses TRBV7-9 and TRBJ2-5; no reliable D call. Germline-derived CDR1 and CDR2 are SEHNR and FQNEAQ (reference sequence). With 5 bases removed from V and 5 bases from J, the gap between germline ends came to 9 bases. The CDR3 is made up of 12 amino acids. In DNA, the CDR3 is TGTGCCAGCAGCATCTATGGCGAGACCCAGTACTTC. It encodes CASSIYGETQYF.